One and the same sample provided the 17 T cell receptor beta chains below, sequenced in a study of blood T cell repertoires in COVID-19. Libraries were prepared by immunoSEQ multiplex PCR; TCRdb keeps only in-frame clonotypes and omits some of them. Of about 140,000 clones listed, about 82% are singletons. Sequences were obtained from peripheral blood. The receptors were gathered from an older woman with acute or convalescent COVID-19.

The chain recombines TRBV28 with TRBJ2-5, with D possibly matching TRBD2 (5 bases). V dropped 5 bases and J dropped 5 bases, with 18 bases sitting between them. Germline assignment: CDR1 MDHEN and CDR2 SYDVKM. The CDR3 runs to 15 residues. CDR3 loop: CASSLEGLAAETQYF. The CDR3 coding sequence is TGTGCCAGCAGTCTAGAGGGCCTTGCCGCGGAGACCCAGTACTTC.

The J gene is TRBJ1-5, the V gene TRBV6-1, with no clear D. The germline V gene has CDR1 MNHNS and CDR2 SASEGT. The CDR3 runs 13 residues. Trimming took off 3 bases at V and 8 bases at J, with 11 bases between the two ends. The CDR3, as DNA: TGTGCCAGCAGTGAGAGCCCCATGAAGCCCCAGCATTTT. This gives the protein CASSESPMKPQHF.

This chain uses TRBV30 with TRBJ2-1, with a possible D match to TRBD2 (6 bases). CDR1 GTSNPN and CDR2 SVGIG come from the germline V gene (reference sequence). The CDR3 is made up of 14 amino acids. V lost 4 bases, J lost 6 bases, and 16 bases lay in between. The CDR3 reads CAWTWGGPTNEQFF. CDR3 in DNA: TGTGCCTGGACCTGGGGAGGCCCAACCAATGAGCAGTTCTTC.

V is TRBV7-9 and J is TRBJ2-2; the D gene is possibly TRBD2 (5 bases). CDR3 length: 15 residues. The V and J ends lost 4 bases and 1 base respectively, with 10 bases between them. Germline values: CDR1 SEHNR, CDR2 FQNEAQ (reference sequence). CDR3 amino acids: CASSSRERNTGELFF. CDR3 bases: TGTGCCAGCAGCTCCCGGGAACGGAACACCGGGGAGCTGTTTTTT.

The chain has TRBV6-6 and TRBJ1-6, with TRBD1 identical over 7 bases. V was clipped by 7 bases and J by 6 bases; unmatched bases: 9. This CDR3 comprises 15 residues. Germline V CDR1 and CDR2: MNHNY, SVGAGI (reference sequence). In DNA, the CDR3 is TGTGCCAGCACCCCGACAGGGACGGGTAATTCACCCCTCCACTTT. It is translated as CASTPTGTGNSPLHF.

CDR3 coding DNA: TGTGCTAGTGGTTTGCCCACAGGGAGGGGTGAGACCCAGTACTTC. This gives the protein CASGLPTGRGETQYF. The chain carries TRBV12-5 and TRBJ2-5; a possible D gene is TRBD2 (7 bases). The germline V and J ends were trimmed by 2 bases and 5 bases, with 15 bases remaining between them. Germline CDR1 is LGHNT and CDR2 is FRNRAP. CDR3 length: 15 residues.

The CDR3 loop is CASSAPREKQFF. CDR3 bases: TGTGCCAGCAGCGCCCCCCGGGAGAAGCAGTTCTTC. The chain combines TRBV9 with TRBJ2-1; a weak D match, TRBD2 (6 bases). This CDR3 contains 12 residues. Germline V CDR1 and CDR2: SGDLS, YYNGEE. V was shortened by 3 bases and J by 11 bases, with 12 bases between the two germline ends.

The gene calls are TRBV6-6 and TRBJ1-4; D perhaps matches TRBD1 (5 bases). Germline V lookup: CDR1 MNHNY, CDR2 SVGAGI (reference sequence). The V gene lost 2 bases and the J gene lost 8 bases, with 9 bases spanning the gap. The CDR3 loop spans 13 amino acids. The CDR3 here is CASSYRQGEKLFF. CDR3 nucleotide sequence: TGTGCCAGCAGTTACCGGCAGGGCGAAAAACTGTTTTTT.

The rearrangement uses TRBV2 and TRBJ1-2; D gene ambiguous. The V end was cut by 4 bases, the J end by 5 bases, with 11 bases between. The CDR3 length is 13 residues. Per the germline V gene, CDR1 is SNHLY and CDR2 is FYNNEI. CDR3 sequence: CASSVEQIYGYTF. CDR3 DNA: TGTGCCAGCAGTGTAGAACAGATTTATGGCTACACCTTC.

This clone has only one observation. The chain uses TRBV18 and TRBJ1-2; no clear D gene. Per the germline V gene, CDR1 is KGHSH and CDR2 is LQKENI. The CDR3 spans 13 residues. The V end lost 2 bases, the J end lost 4 bases, and 8 bases lay between the germline ends. CDR3 sequence: CASSPAGGYGYTF. CDR3 nucleotide sequence: TGTGCCAGCTCACCAGCAGGAGGCTATGGCTACACCTTC. The variable domain in full, completed from reference TRBV18 and TRBJ1-2, reads NAGVMQNPRHLVRRRGQEARLRCSPMKGHSHVYWYRQLPEEGLKFMVYLQKENIIDESGMPKERFSAEFPKEGPSILRIQQVVRGDSAAYFCASSPAGGYGYTFGSGTRLTVV.

The chain combines TRBV10-3 with TRBJ2-5; D remains unclear. The CDR3 contains 13 residues. In germline, CDR1 is ENHRY, CDR2 SYGVKD. The V gene lost 3 bases and the J gene lost 5 bases, with 10 bases spanning the gap. Here the CDR3 DNA reads TGTGCCATCAGTGAAACACCGAGGGAGACCCAGTACTTC. Residues: CAISETPRETQYF.

This chain joins TRBV30 and TRBJ2-5, with 12 bases matching TRBD2. The CDR3 covers 17 residues. CDR1 is GTSNPN and CDR2 is SVGIG in the germline V gene (reference sequence). The ends lost 0 bases at V and 1 base at J; junction bases unmatched: 6. CDR3 residues: CAWSVLAGGSLQETQYF. The CDR3 DNA reads TGTGCCTGGAGTGTACTAGCGGGGGGCTCCCTCCAAGAGACCCAGTACTTC. Full variable domain (outside the CDR3, taken from reference TRBV30 and TRBJ2-5): SQTIHQWPATLVQPVGSPLSLECTVEGTSNPNLYWYRQAAGRGLQLLFYSVGIGQISSEVPQNLSASRPQDRQFILSSKKLLLSDSGFYLCAWSVLAGGSLQETQYFGPGTRLLVL.

This chain uses TRBV29-1 with TRBJ1-1; D not certain. V shed 7 bases and J shed 3 bases, with 12 bases lying between them. Germline lookup yields CDR1 SQVTM and CDR2 ANQGSEA. The length of the CDR3 is 12 residues. CDR3 amino acids: CSARKQYTEAFF. DNA for the CDR3: TGCAGCGCCCGGAAACAGTACACTGAAGCTTTCTTT.

The V call is TRBV7-2, the J call TRBJ1-2; TRBD1 matches 7 bases. The length of the CDR3 is 14 residues. The V segment lost 5 bases and the J segment 2 bases; nucleotides outside the gene matches: 5. The germline gives CDR1 SGHTA, CDR2 FQGNSA. The CDR3 is CASSLGQVNYGYTF. CDR3 coding DNA: TGTGCCAGCAGCCTCGGACAGGTCAACTATGGCTACACCTTC.

As to this clone: Germline is not matched at one junction end, which may reflect a read error. The V gene is TRBV7-7, the J gene TRBJ2-6; the D is unclear. The CDR3 has 15 residues. CDR1 SSHAT and CDR2 FNYEAQ come from the germline V gene (reference sequence). As DNA, the CDR3 is TGTGCTAGCAGCCCCACAGACTCTGGGGCCAACGTCCTGACTTTC. This gives the protein CASSPTDSGANVLTF.

This chain links TRBV14 with TRBJ1-6, with 7 bases identical to TRBD1. Trimming took 1 base from V and 4 from J; bases not matched to a gene: 4. Germline CDR1 and CDR2: SGHDN and FVKESK. This CDR3 spans 16 amino acids. As DNA, the CDR3 is TGTGCCAGCAGCCAAGTAGGGACAGCGTATAATTCACCCCTCCACTTT. The encoded protein is CASSQVGTAYNSPLHF.

This chain connects TRBV30 to TRBJ2-1; 7 bases match TRBD2. The CDR3 consists of 15 residues. V was pared by 2 bases and J by 4 bases, with 8 bases of the junction left unmatched. From germline, CDR1 is GTSNPN and CDR2 SVGIG (reference sequence). The CDR3 DNA sequence: TGTGCCTGGAGTCCCCAGGGCGGGGGATACAATGAGCAGTTCTTC. Translated: CAWSPQGGGYNEQFF.